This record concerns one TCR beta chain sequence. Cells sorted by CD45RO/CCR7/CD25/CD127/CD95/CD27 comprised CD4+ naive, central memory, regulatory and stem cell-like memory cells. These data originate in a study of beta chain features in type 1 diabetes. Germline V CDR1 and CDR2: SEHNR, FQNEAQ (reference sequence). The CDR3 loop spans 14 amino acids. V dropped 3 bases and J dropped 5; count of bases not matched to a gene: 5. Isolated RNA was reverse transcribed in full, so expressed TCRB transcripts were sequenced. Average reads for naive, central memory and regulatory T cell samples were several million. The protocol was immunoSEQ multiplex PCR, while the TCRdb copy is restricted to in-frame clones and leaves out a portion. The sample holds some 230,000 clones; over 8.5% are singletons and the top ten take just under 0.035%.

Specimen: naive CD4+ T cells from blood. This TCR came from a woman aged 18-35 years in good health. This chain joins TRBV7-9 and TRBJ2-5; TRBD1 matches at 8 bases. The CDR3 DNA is TGTGCCAGCAGCTTCACAGGGGGGCGCGAGACCCAGTACTTC. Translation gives CASSFTGGRETQYF.